The entry below describes one T cell receptor beta chain. V shed 6 bases and J 5 bases; nucleotides not matched to a gene: 6. The CDR3 loop spans 13 amino acids. In germline, CDR1 is MNHEY, CDR2 SVGAGI. TCRdb re-called the 5' RACE reads through MiXCR, storing one row per CDR3 protein. The data show around 40,000 distinct CDR3 sequences, with 11% seen just once and about a tenth held by the top ten. The entry originates in a study of early T cells in non-severe SARS-CoV-2 infection. Material: whole blood. The chain uses TRBV6-5 and TRBJ2-5, with 7 positions matching TRBD2. The sequence was obtained from an adult who was a healthcare worker with PCR-confirmed SARS-CoV-2 infection or an uninfected control (not recorded which). The CDR3 nucleotides are TGTGCCAGCAGGACGGGGGGAATCGAGACCCAGTACTTC. Translated: CASRTGGIETQYF.